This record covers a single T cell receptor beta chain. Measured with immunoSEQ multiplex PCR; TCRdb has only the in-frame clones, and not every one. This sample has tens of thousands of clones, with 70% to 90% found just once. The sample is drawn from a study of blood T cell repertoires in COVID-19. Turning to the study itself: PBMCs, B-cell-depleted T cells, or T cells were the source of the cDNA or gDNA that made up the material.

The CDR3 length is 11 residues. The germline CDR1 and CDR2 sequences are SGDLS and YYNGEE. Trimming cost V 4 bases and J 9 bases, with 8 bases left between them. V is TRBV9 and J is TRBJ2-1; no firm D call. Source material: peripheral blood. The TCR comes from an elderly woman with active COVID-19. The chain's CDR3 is CASSLGGEQFF. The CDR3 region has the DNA TGTGCCAGCAGCCTAGGCGGTGAGCAGTTCTTC.